These T cell receptor beta chains were read from a single sample in a study of cytomegalovirus exposure and HLA in healthy donors. TCRdb's table, derived via immunoSEQ multiplex PCR, lists solely in-frame clones and lacks some. Among approximately 110,000 clones listed, approximately 80% were seen once. The sequenced sample consisted of PBMCs. These receptors were taken from a female donor in good health and CMV-seropositive. CDR3s include the opening cysteine and the closing phenylalanine or tryptophan. The order of the fields is CDR3 length, clone size, V gene, J gene, D gene, CDR3 DNA, CDR3 protein. D genes are given only for firm matches. Only part of the rows carry a size: once, few, many, or a class if the clone is expanded.

13	-	TRBV6-6	TRBJ1-2	-	TGTGCCAGCAGAAACGGGGGGGGGTACGGCTACACCTTC	CASRNGGGYGYTF
17	-	TRBV5-1	TRBJ2-4	TRBD1	TGCGCCAGCAGCTTGTCCGGGACAGGGGGAACCAAAAACATTCAGTACTTC	CASSLSGTGGTKNIQYF
15	-	TRBV10-2	TRBJ1-5	-	TGCGCCAGCAGTGAGTCAACAGCTGGTAATCAGCCCCAGCATTTT	CASSESTAGNQPQHF
15	-	TRBV5-4	TRBJ2-7	TRBD2	TGTGCCAGCAGCTTGAAACAGCGGGAGTCCTACGAGCAGTACTTC	CASSLKQRESYEQYF
16	-	TRBV6-1	TRBJ1-4	-	TGTGCCAGCAGTGTTTGGGGCGCAGCAACTAATGAAAAACTGTTTTTT	CASSVWGAATNEKLFF
15	-	TRBV9	TRBJ1-1	TRBD1	TGTGCCAGCAGCGTGTTAGGGCAGGGGGACACTGAAGCTTTCTTT	CASSVLGQGDTEAFF
16	-	TRBV10-2	TRBJ1-6	TRBD1	TGCGCCAGCAGTGAATCAGGGGGCCCTCTTAATTCACCCCTCCACTTT	CASSESGGPLNSPLHF
15	once	TRBV7-2	TRBJ2-1	TRBD2	TGTGCCAGCACCCCTCTGGCTAGCGGGGCGGGAGAGCAGTTCTTC	CASTPLASGAGEQFF
14	-	TRBV18	TRBJ2-7	TRBD2	TGTGCCAGCGCGCCGGGACTAGCAGGCCACGAGCAGTACTTC	CASAPGLAGHEQYF
15	-	TRBV5-1	TRBJ2-7	TRBD2	TGCGCCAGCAGCTTCATAGCGGGGGCCACCTACGAGCAGTACTTC	CASSFIAGATYEQYF
15	-	TRBV23-1	TRBJ1-3	-	TGCGCCAGCAGTCCCCGGGACACCTCTGGAAACACCATATATTTT	CASSPRDTSGNTIYF
16	-	TRBV27	TRBJ2-2	TRBD1	TGTGCCAGCAGAAGACGGGACAGAACGAACACCGGGGAGCTGTTTTTT	CASRRRDRTNTGELFF
13	-	TRBV6-5	TRBJ2-5	-	TGTGCCAGCAGTCGAGCAGGGCGGGAGACCCAGTACTTC	CASSRAGRETQYF
15	-	TRBV7-2	TRBJ1-3	-	TGTGCCAGCAGAGGACAGATTTCGTCTGGAAACACCATATATTTT	CASRGQISSGNTIYF
14	-	TRBV6-5	TRBJ1-1	-	TGTGCCAGCAGTACCACGGGGGGCTACACTGAAGCTTTCTTT	CASSTTGGYTEAFF
15	once	TRBV7-2	TRBJ2-7	-	TGTGCCAGCAGCTTTCCCCCGGCCAAGGGGTACGAGCAGTACTTC	CASSFPPAKGYEQYF
15	-	TRBV5-1	TRBJ2-6	TRBD1	TGCGCCAGTCGGGACAGGGTCTCTGGGGCCAACGTCCTGACTTTC	CASRDRVSGANVLTF